The 28 T cell receptor beta chains in this list originate from one sample, sequenced in a study of vaccination and CD4 T cells after COVID-19. Sequencing of cultured CD4+ T cell DNA used the Oncomine TCR Beta short-read assay. TCRdb passed the PCR reads through MiXCR, listing each CDR3 protein once. The data show about 8,800 distinct CDR3 sequences, around 50% seen once. Antigens of these TCRs are unknown. The treatment: roughly 10-day PBMC culture with coronavirus spike peptide pools or control peptides (ViraFEST assay). The sequenced sample was CD4+ T cells from blood, cultured in vitro. The source of these receptors is a human donor who had recovered from COVID-19.

This chain connects TRBV2 to TRBJ1-1; no reliable D call. The V gene's germline CDR1 is SNHLY and CDR2 FYNNEI. Trimming removed 5 bases from V and 1 base from J, with 8 bases in between. The CDR3 covers 13 residues. CDR3 sequence: CASSTKPNTEAFF. In nucleotides, the CDR3 is TGTGCCAGCAGTACAAAACCGAACACTGAAGCTTTCTTT.

J is TRBJ1-1 and V is TRBV20-1; D unresolved. Germline V CDR1 and CDR2: DFQATT, SNEGSKA (reference sequence). V dropped 0 bases and J dropped 6 bases, with 5 bases sitting between them. This CDR3 contains 11 residues. CDR3 loop: CSARDFPEAFF. The DNA of the CDR3 is TGCAGTGCTAGAGATTTCCCTGAAGCTTTCTTT.

This chain connects TRBV12-3 or TRBV12-4 to TRBJ2-7; TRBD1 aligns across 8 bases. V shed 1 base, J shed 10 bases, and the junction held 6 bases outside the gene matches. The CDR3 has 13 residues. CDR3 in amino acids: CASSLGDRYTQYF. In nucleotides, the CDR3 is TGTGCCAGCAGTTTAGGGGACAGGTATACCCAGTACTTC.

In its sample, this clonotype ranks as medium-sized. The chain uses TRBV6-1 and TRBJ2-1, with D maybe TRBD2 (5 bases). CDR1 and CDR2 from the germline V gene are MNHNS and SASEGT. The CDR3 consists of 14 residues. V was clipped by 6 bases and J by 6 bases, with 15 bases between them. CDR3 amino acids: CASSHPEVRNEQFF. The CDR3 DNA is TGTGCCAGCAGCCACCCGGAGGTACGCAATGAGCAGTTCTTC.

This rearrangement joins TRBV10-3 to TRBJ2-7, with D possibly being TRBD1 or TRBD2 (7 bases each). Trimming took 6 bases from V and 6 from J, leaving 18 bases between them. Per the germline V gene, CDR1 is ENHRY and CDR2 is SYGVKD. The CDR3 covers 14 residues. For the CDR3, the DNA is TGTGCCATCAGGGGGTCCAGGGGGGGTTCCGAGCAGTACTTC. It specifies CAIRGSRGGSEQYF.

The chain couples TRBV7-2 to TRBJ2-7; the match to TRBD1 covers 10 bases. J gave up 4 bases and V 2 bases, and 5 bases lay outside the gene matches. Per germline, CDR1 SGHTA and CDR2 FQGNSA. The CDR3 runs 15 residues. The CDR3 spells CASSLSPGQGYEQYF. The CDR3 nucleotides are TGTGCCAGCAGCTTAAGTCCGGGACAGGGGTACGAGCAGTACTTC. The full variable domain, with the rest looked up from reference TRBV7-2 and TRBJ2-7, is GAGVSQSPSNKVTEKGKDVELRCDPISGHTALYWYRQSLGQGLEFLIYFQGNSAPDKSGLPSDRFSAERTGGSVSTLTIQRTQQEDSAVYLCASSLSPGQGYEQYFGPGTRLTVT.

This clonotype was seen a few times. The chain combines TRBV20-1 with TRBJ1-5; D gene ambiguous. Germline values: CDR1 DFQATT, CDR2 SNEGSKA (reference sequence). This CDR3 region has 14 residues. V dropped 4 bases and J dropped 4 bases, with 14 bases sitting between them. This CDR3 is CSATPPLGNQPQHF. The CDR3 DNA reads as TGCAGTGCTACCCCACCCCTGGGGAATCAGCCCCAGCATTTT.

The chain is built from TRBV7-2 and TRBJ1-2; maybe TRBD1 (6 bases). V was cut by 4 bases and J by 0 bases, with 12 bases left in between. Germline loops: CDR1 SGHTA, CDR2 FQGNSA. The CDR3 is 15 residues long. The CDR3 is CASSSRDTSNYGYTF. For the CDR3, the DNA is TGTGCCAGCAGCTCCCGGGACACATCTAACTATGGCTACACCTTC. Variable domain in full (rest from reference TRBV7-2 and TRBJ1-2): GAGVSQSPSNKVTEKGKDVELRCDPISGHTALYWYRQSLGQGLEFLIYFQGNSAPDKSGLPSDRFSAERTGGSVSTLTIQRTQQEDSAVYLCASSSRDTSNYGYTFGSGTRLTVV.

This chain joins TRBV20-1 and TRBJ1-1, with 12 bases matching TRBD1. The CDR3 covers 16 residues. The V gene end was trimmed by 3 bases and the J gene end by 7 bases; junction bases not matched to a gene: 12. Germline V gives CDR1 DFQATT, CDR2 SNEGSKA (reference sequence). The CDR3, as DNA: TGCAGTGCTAGCCACTCCGGGACAGGGGGCGGTGGTGAAGCTTTCTTT. It is translated as CSASHSGTGGGGEAFF.

This clonotype is labeled as medium-sized. The CDR3, as DNA: TGTGCCAGCAGTTTACGAGGGGGCTATCAGCCCCAGCATTTT. Its protein is CASSLRGGYQPQHF. V usage is TRBV27 and J usage is TRBJ1-5; 7 bases fit TRBD1. The ends lost 2 bases at V and 5 bases at J; junction bases unmatched: 3. This CDR3 comprises 14 residues. The germline CDR1 and CDR2 sequences are MNHEY and SMNVEV (reference sequence).

V is TRBV6-1 and J is TRBJ2-2, with TRBD2 matching 12 bases. The trim removed 5 bases at V and 4 bases at J, leaving 5 bases unmatched. CDR1 and CDR2 (germline): MNHNS, SASEGT. CDR3 size: 16 residues. This CDR3 reads CASSRTSGGSTGELFF. The CDR3 DNA reads TGTGCCAGCAGTCGAACTAGCGGGGGGTCCACCGGGGAGCTGTTTTTT.

The rearrangement joins TRBV20-1 to TRBJ1-1; 7 bases map to TRBD1. The V gene end was trimmed by 3 bases and the J gene end by 4 bases; junction bases not matched to a gene: 5. The CDR3 is 13 amino acids. The germline V gene has CDR1 DFQATT and CDR2 SNEGSKA (reference sequence). CDR3 in amino acids: CSARFAGGTEAFF. DNA for the CDR3: TGCAGTGCTAGGTTCGCAGGGGGCACTGAAGCTTTCTTT.

The table lists this clonotype with a few counts. This chain connects TRBV7-8 to TRBJ2-3; D may be TRBD1 or TRBD2 (5 bases each). Germline lookup yields CDR1 SGHVS and CDR2 FQNEAQ. The CDR3 extends over 14 amino acids. The ends were cut back, 1 base at V and 6 bases at J, with 11 bases in the middle. CDR3 sequence reads: CASSLGPGRDTQYF. CDR3 nucleotides: TGTGCCAGCAGCTTAGGTCCGGGGCGGGATACGCAGTATTTT.

This clonotype was seen a handful of times. V usage is TRBV6-1 and J usage is TRBJ2-7; tentatively, D is TRBD2 (5 bases). CDR1 is MNHNS, CDR2 SASEGT, per germline. CDR3 size: 15 residues. The V end lost 5 bases, the J end lost 2 bases, and 16 bases lay between the germline ends. The CDR3 protein is CASSNRERLTYEQYF. In nucleotides, the CDR3 is TGTGCCAGCAGTAATAGGGAGCGCCTGACCTACGAGCAGTACTTC.

The chain carries TRBV2 and TRBJ1-2; D is perhaps TRBD1 (6 bases). Germline CDR1 and CDR2: SNHLY and FYNNEI. CDR3 size: 14 residues. Trimming removed 7 bases at V and 2 bases at J, with 14 bases between. CDR3: CASTRGNRNYGYTF. The CDR3 DNA sequence: TGTGCCAGCACTAGGGGGAACAGAAACTATGGCTACACCTTC. Full variable domain (outside the CDR3, taken from reference TRBV2 and TRBJ1-2): EPEVTQTPSHQVTQMGQEVILRCVPISNHLYFYWYRQILGQKVEFLVSFYNNEISEKSEIFDDQFSVERPDGSNFTLKIRSTKLEDSAMYFCASTRGNRNYGYTFGSGTRLTVV.

The genes are TRBV7-9 and TRBJ1-3; no clear D gene. The germline gives CDR1 SEHNR, CDR2 FQNEAQ (reference sequence). The CDR3 has 14 residues. V was trimmed by 11 bases and J by 0 bases, leaving 14 bases between them. Here the CDR3 DNA reads TGTGCCTCCCAAAGCACGGGCTCTGGAAACACCATATATTTT. This translates into CASQSTGSGNTIYF. The complete variable domain, with remaining parts taken from reference TRBV7-9 and TRBJ1-3, reads DTGVSQNPRHKITKRGQNVTFRCDPISEHNRLYWYRQTLGQGPEFLTYFQNEAQLEKSRLLSDRFSAERPKGSFSTLEIQRTEQGDSAMYLCASQSTGSGNTIYFGEGSWLTVV.

V and J are TRBV6-1 and TRBJ2-5; tentative D call: TRBD2 (5 bases). This CDR3 contains 19 residues. Looked up from germline, CDR1 is MNHNS and CDR2 is SASEGT. Trimming removed 4 bases at V and 1 base at J, with 25 bases between. In DNA form, the CDR3 reads TGTGCCAGCAGTGTCCCTCCGGGGTCTAGATGGAGTGGCCAAGAGACCCAGTACTTC. As protein: CASSVPPGSRWSGQETQYF.

The chain recombines TRBV10-3 with TRBJ2-2; TRBD2 matches at 9 bases. CDR3 length equals 18 residues. Unmatched junction bases numbered 9, after V lost 4 bases and J lost 0 bases. Germline V gene data show CDR1 as ENHRY and CDR2 as SYGVKD. CDR3 nucleotide sequence: TGTGCCATCAGTGCGACTAGCGGACCAAAGGCGAACACCGGGGAGCTGTTTTTT. This sequence encodes CAISATSGPKANTGELFF.

This clonotype was detected only a few times. The chain is built from TRBV2 and TRBJ1-5; 9 nucleotides match TRBD1. Germline values: CDR1 SNHLY, CDR2 FYNNEI. V was pared by 4 bases and J by 1 base, with 2 bases of the junction left unmatched. The CDR3 is made up of 15 amino acids. The CDR3 DNA is TGTGCCAGCAGTGTACAGGGGGCGAGCAATCAGCCCCAGCATTTT. Its translation: CASSVQGASNQPQHF. The full variable domain, its missing parts supplied by reference TRBV2 and TRBJ1-5, is EPEVTQTPSHQVTQMGQEVILRCVPISNHLYFYWYRQILGQKVEFLVSFYNNEISEKSEIFDDQFSVERPDGSNFTLKIRSTKLEDSAMYFCASSVQGASNQPQHFGDGTRLSIL.

This chain links TRBV18 with TRBJ1-5; 8 nucleotides agree with TRBD1. The CDR3 sequence is 14 residues long. In germline, CDR1 is KGHSH, CDR2 LQKENI. V lost 4 bases, J lost 5 bases, and 4 bases stayed unmatched. The CDR3, as DNA: TGTGCCAGCTCACTAGGACAGGGAGATCAGCCCCAGCATTTT. Translation: CASSLGQGDQPQHF.

V usage is TRBV2 and J usage is TRBJ2-3; D call uncertain. Trimming took off 3 bases at V and 8 bases at J, with 9 bases between the two ends. The CDR3 spans 12 residues. Looked up from germline, CDR1 is SNHLY and CDR2 is FYNNEI. DNA for the CDR3: TGTGCCAGCAGTGAGACTCCCGCTACGCAGTATTTT. It specifies CASSETPATQYF.

This clonotype was picked up a small number of times. This chain links TRBV6-5 with TRBJ1-1; weak D call: TRBD1 (6 bases). There are 15 residues in the CDR3. Trimming pared 2 bases from V and 3 bases from J, leaving 13 bases between. The germline CDR1 and CDR2 sequences are MNHEY and SVGAGI. CDR3 bases: TGTGCCAGCAGTTACAGGGGGAGGAGATACACTGAAGCTTTCTTT. Translation: CASSYRGRRYTEAFF.

This sequence joins TRBV20-1 and TRBJ2-7, with 11 bases fitting TRBD1. This CDR3 has 14 amino acids. Per the germline V gene, CDR1 is DFQATT and CDR2 is SNEGSKA (reference sequence). V lost 1 base, J lost 3 bases, and 2 bases stayed unmatched. In nucleotides, the CDR3 is TGCAGTGCTAGAGCGGGACAGGGGGGCTACGAGCAGTACTTC. It codes for CSARAGQGGYEQYF.

The V gene is TRBV11-2, the J gene TRBJ2-2; 8 nucleotides agree with TRBD2. This CDR3 has 14 amino acids. Germline CDR1 reads SGHAT; CDR2 reads FQNNGV. With V trimmed by 5 bases and J by 3 bases, 2 bases remained unmatched. Here the CDR3 reads CASSPGGDTGELFF. CDR3 in DNA: TGTGCCAGCAGCCCGGGGGGGGACACCGGGGAGCTGTTTTTT.

V gene TRBV19 combines with J gene TRBJ2-7, with 10 positions matching TRBD1. The V gene's germline CDR1 is LNHDA and CDR2 SQIVND (reference sequence). There are 13 residues in the CDR3. V dropped 7 bases and J dropped 2; count of bases not matched to a gene: 2. The CDR3 sequence is CASKGTGAYEQYF. The CDR3 DNA reads TGTGCCAGTAAGGGGACAGGGGCCTACGAGCAGTACTTC. Together with reference TRBV19 and TRBJ2-7, the CDR3 gives the full variable domain: DGGITQSPKYLFRKEGQNVTLSCEQNLNHDAMYWYRQDPGQGLRLIYYSQIVNDFQKGDIAEGYSVSREKKESFPLTVTSAQKNPTAFYLCASKGTGAYEQYFGPGTRLTVT.

The V and J genes are TRBV6-1 and TRBJ1-5; D is unresolved. Per germline, CDR1 MNHNS and CDR2 SASEGT. The CDR3 runs to 11 residues. With 6 bases removed from V and 4 bases from J, the gap between germline ends came to 4 bases. DNA for the CDR3: TGTGCCAGCAGAGGGAATCAGCCCCAGCATTTT. This gives the protein CASRGNQPQHF.

The sample holds a few counts of this clonotype. The CDR3 DNA reads TGCGCCAGCAGTGAGATTTTAGGCACAGATACGCAGTATTTT. This translates into CASSEILGTDTQYF. V gene TRBV10-1 combines with J gene TRBJ2-3, with D hard to call. The CDR3 sequence is 14 residues long. Per the germline V gene, CDR1 is WNHNN and CDR2 is SYGVQD (reference sequence). The V end lost 2 bases, the J end lost 1 base, and 7 bases lay between the germline ends.

The J gene is TRBJ1-6, the V gene TRBV6-4; TRBD1 matches at 9 bases. Germline CDR1 MRHNA, CDR2 SNTAGT. CDR3 length: 14 amino acids. V lost 6 bases to trimming and J lost 9 bases; unmatched junction nucleotides: 6. In nucleotides, the CDR3 is TGTGCCAGCAGCGAACAGGGGGCAGGTTCACCCCTCCACTTT. This gives the protein CASSEQGAGSPLHF.